This TCR beta chain is from a study of shared clonotypes between healthy human individuals. Libraries were prepared by immunoSEQ multiplex PCR; TCRdb keeps only in-frame clonotypes and omits some of them. The table lists approximately 1.4 million clones, roughly 98% of them singletons. Points from the study as a whole: Naive subsets generally exceeded memory subsets in estimated richness.

Concerning this clone itself: Antigen unknown. Additional DNA sequences in this sample encode the identical CDR3.

CDR1 WNHNN and CDR2 SYGVQD come from the germline V gene (reference sequence). V was clipped by 0 bases and J by 4 bases, with 4 bases between them. The CDR3 extends over 13 amino acids. The sample taken for sequencing was naive CD4+ T cells sorted from blood. Subset meaning: CD45RA+ positively selected. The chain combines TRBV10-1 with TRBJ2-1; no definite D call. The sequence was obtained from a man younger than 40 in good health. The CDR3 sequence: CASSESLYNEQFF. The CDR3 bases are TGCGCCAGCAGTGAGTCCTTATACAATGAGCAGTTCTTC.